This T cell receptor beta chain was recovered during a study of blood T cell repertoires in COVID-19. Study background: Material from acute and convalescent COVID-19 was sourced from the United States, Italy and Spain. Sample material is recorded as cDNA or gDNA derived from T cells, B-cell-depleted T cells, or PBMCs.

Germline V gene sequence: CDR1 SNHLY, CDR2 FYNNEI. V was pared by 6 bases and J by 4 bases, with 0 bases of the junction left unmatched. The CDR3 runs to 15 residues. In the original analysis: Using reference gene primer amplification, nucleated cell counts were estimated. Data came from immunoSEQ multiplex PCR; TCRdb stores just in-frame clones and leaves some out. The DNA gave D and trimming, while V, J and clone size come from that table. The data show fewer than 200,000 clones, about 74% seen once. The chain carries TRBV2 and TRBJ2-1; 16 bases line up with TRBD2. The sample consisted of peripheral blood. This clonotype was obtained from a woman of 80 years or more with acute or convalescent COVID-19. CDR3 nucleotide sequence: TGTGCCAGCAGGGGACTAGCGGGGGGGTACAATGAGCAGTTCTTC. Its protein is CASRGLAGGYNEQFF.